This TCR beta chain was sequenced during a study of shared clonotypes between healthy human individuals. Naive CD8 cells were CD45RO-negative, positively selected for CCR7, excluding terminally differentiated effector memory CD45RA+ cells. TCRdb keeps only in-frame clones here, not all; method: immunoSEQ multiplex PCR. This sample has around 1.9 million clones, with 85% to 95% found just once. The germline V and J ends were trimmed by 2 bases and 10 bases, with 24 bases remaining between them. Germline-derived CDR1 and CDR2 are SGHRS and YFSETQ. There are 16 residues in the CDR3. The J gene is TRBJ1-1, the V gene TRBV5-1; D gene unclear. Sample: naive CD8+ T cells from PBMCs. The clonotype was recovered from a man younger than 35 in good health. Some clones in this sample may be carry-over from other donors' samples. The CDR3 DNA is TGCGCCAGCAGCTTAAGTATCGGCAGCAAACCCCGGGGAGCTTTCTTT. Amino acid sequence: CASSLSIGSKPRGAFF.